This T cell receptor (beta chain) was documented in a study of post-analysis software for immune sequencing data. TCR beta cDNA libraries included unique molecular identifiers. With roughly 1 to 11 million T cells as the source, approximately 500,000 cDNA molecules resulted. Each CDR3 protein is one row after TCRdb ran MiXCR on the PCR reads. The sample yields almost 700,000 distinct CDR3 sequences, approximately 60% seen once. CDR3 length: 14 amino acids. With 0 bases clipped from V and 6 bases from J, the junction kept 5 bases outside the gene matches. CDR1 is MNHEY, CDR2 SVGAGI, per germline. Findings and caveats of the study: Batch-mates among the samples co-clustered strongly by F measure. The five TRBV segments detected at higher frequency in patients than in controls included TRBV5-6, TRBV5-1 and TRBV20-1. Controls showed significantly higher normalized Chao1 diversity than did multiple sclerosis patients.

In regard to this clonotype: Its specificity is unknown.

The TCR sequence derives from a girl aged 2 to 9 with multiple sclerosis. The chain couples TRBV6-5 to TRBJ2-7, with 7 bases aligning to TRBD2. What was sequenced was blood. CDR3 in DNA: TGTGCCAGCAGTTACTCGGGCGGGAGTACCGAGCAGTACTTC. Its protein product is CASSYSGGSTEQYF.